A single sample is the source of the 20 T cell receptor beta chains below, sequenced in a study of response to subunit inactivated influenza vaccine. TCRdb itself ran the RT-PCR reads through MiXCR, one entry per CDR3 protein. The sample holds hundreds of thousands of distinct CDR3 sequences, about 15% seen once. The material was PBMCs from blood, obtained 12 days after vaccination. The receptors shown here come from a man over 45 who received an inactivated influenza vaccine.

This clonotype showed up just a few times. The chain uses TRBV3-1 and TRBJ2-2; 8 bases agree with TRBD2. With V trimmed by 4 bases and J by 0 bases, 13 bases remained unmatched. The CDR3 spans 19 residues. In germline, CDR1 is LGHDT, CDR2 YNNKEL (reference sequence). The CDR3 region is CASSPPLNSGGSNTGELFF. In DNA, the CDR3 is TGTGCCAGCAGCCCTCCCCTCAACAGCGGGGGTTCGAACACCGGGGAGCTGTTTTTT. The full variable domain, in which reference TRBV3-1 and TRBJ2-2 provide the parts outside the CDR3, is DTAVSQTPKYLVTQMGNDKSIKCEQNLGHDTMYWYKQDSKKFLKIMFSYNNKELIINETVPNRFSPKSPDKAHLNLHINSLELGDSAVYFCASSPPLNSGGSNTGELFFGEGSRLTVL.

The rearrangement uses TRBV7-9 and TRBJ2-5, with a possible D match to TRBD2 (6 bases). CDR1 and CDR2 from the germline V gene are SEHNR and FQNEAQ (reference sequence). Trimming pared 5 bases from V and 5 bases from J, leaving 15 bases between. The CDR3 extends over 14 amino acids. The CDR3 DNA reads TGTGCCAGCAGCCCTAGCGCAGTTAATGAGACCCAGTACTTC. This encodes CASSPSAVNETQYF.

This chain links TRBV2 with TRBJ2-7, with D perhaps matching TRBD1 (6 bases). Between the trimmed V and J ends, which lost 4 bases and 2 bases, there was a span of 12 bases. This CDR3 comprises 14 residues. Germline assignment: CDR1 SNHLY and CDR2 FYNNEI. The CDR3: CASSGGDIAYEQYF. The CDR3 region has the DNA TGTGCCAGCAGTGGTGGGGACATTGCCTACGAGCAGTACTTC.

Many counts were recorded for this clonotype. This rearrangement joins TRBV10-3 to TRBJ2-7; TRBD1 agrees at 7 bases. Germline V gene sequence: CDR1 ENHRY, CDR2 SYGVKD. Trimming removed 4 bases from V and 4 bases from J; junction bases left unmatched: 1. The CDR3 totals 12 residues. In nucleotides, the CDR3 is TGTGCCATCAGTGGACAGGGATACGAGCAGTACTTC. This translates into CAISGQGYEQYF.

The gene calls are TRBV10-3 and TRBJ2-3; D uncertain. CDR1 is ENHRY, CDR2 SYGVKD, per germline. Between the trimmed V and J ends, which lost 5 bases and 6 bases, there was a span of 9 bases. CDR3 length equals 12 residues. CDR3: CAISINADTQYF. CDR3 nucleotides: TGTGCCATCAGTATCAATGCGGATACGCAGTATTTT.

This clonotype was observed once. The chain recombines TRBV12-3 or TRBV12-4 with TRBJ2-7; D remains unclear. V lost 3 bases and J 7 bases, leaving 10 bases between the germline ends. CDR3 length: 12 amino acids. The CDR3 nucleotides are TGTGCCAGCAGTTTTGAAAACTCGGAGCAGTACTTC. This translates into CASSFENSEQYF.

V usage is TRBV29-1 and J usage is TRBJ2-3; 8 bases align to TRBD2. V was clipped by 2 bases and J by 0 bases; unmatched bases: 4. The length of the CDR3 is 15 residues. In germline, CDR1 is SQVTM, CDR2 ANQGSEA. In DNA, the CDR3 is TGCAGCGTTGAACAAGGACTAGCTAGCACAGATACGCAGTATTTT. It codes for CSVEQGLASTDTQYF.

The J gene is TRBJ2-1, the V gene TRBV7-9; 9 nucleotides match TRBD1. Germline V gene data show CDR1 as SEHNR and CDR2 as FQNEAQ (reference sequence). The CDR3 extends over 15 amino acids. V lost 7 bases, J lost 3 bases, and 7 bases stayed unmatched. CDR3 residues: CASITNRGHYNEQFF. As DNA, the CDR3 is TGTGCCAGCATCACTAACAGGGGGCACTACAATGAGCAGTTCTTC.

Many counts were recorded for this clonotype. V and J are TRBV7-2 and TRBJ1-5; D gene uncertain. This CDR3 is built from 13 residues. V lost 4 bases and J 3 bases, leaving 7 bases between the germline ends. From germline, CDR1 is SGHTA and CDR2 FQGNSA. CDR3 sequence: CASSSSSNQPQHF. The CDR3 coding sequence is TGTGCCAGCAGCTCCTCCTCCAATCAGCCCCAGCATTTT.

This clonotype was seen a handful of times. V usage is TRBV6-5 and J usage is TRBJ2-5; 12 bases are a match to TRBD1. The CDR3 is 16 amino acids. The J segment lost 7 bases and the V segment lost 2 bases, leaving 8 bases of the junction unmatched. Per the germline V gene, CDR1 is MNHEY and CDR2 is SVGAGI. The CDR3, as DNA: TGTGCCAGCAGTTACGGTGCTTCGGGACAGGGGGCGACCCAGTACTTC. It is translated as CASSYGASGQGATQYF.

The rearrangement uses TRBV11-3 and TRBJ2-1; no clear D. Per germline, CDR1 SGHNT and CDR2 YENEEA. V was clipped by 3 bases and J by 7 bases, with 7 bases between them. CDR3 length: 12 residues. CDR3 residues: CASSFGMNEQFF. The CDR3 DNA reads as TGTGCCAGCAGCTTTGGGATGAATGAGCAGTTCTTC.

The rearrangement uses TRBV20-1 and TRBJ2-4, with D perhaps assigned TRBD1 or TRBD2 (5 bases each). Germline V gene sequence: CDR1 DFQATT, CDR2 SNEGSKA (reference sequence). Trimming removed 1 base from V and 0 bases from J, with 10 bases in between. The CDR3 contains 15 residues. As DNA, the CDR3 is TGCAGTGCTAGAGGACAGACTAAAGCCAAAAACATTCAGTACTTC. It codes for CSARGQTKAKNIQYF.

The J gene is TRBJ2-3, the V gene TRBV10-3, with 8 bases that match TRBD1. V dropped 7 bases and J dropped 4; count of bases not matched to a gene: 4. This CDR3 is 13 amino acids long. Germline CDR1 ENHRY, CDR2 SYGVKD. In DNA form, the CDR3 reads TGTGCCATCAAGGACAGGGTTTCAGATACGCAGTATTTT. Amino acid sequence: CAIKDRVSDTQYF.

This clonotype has a count of ten or more. J is TRBJ2-5 and V is TRBV12-3 or TRBV12-4; possibly TRBD1 for D (6 bases). Deletions cut 1 base from V and 5 bases from J, with 17 bases between. This CDR3 region has 16 residues. The CDR3 sequence is CASSLDLGTRGETQYF. The CDR3 bases are TGTGCCAGCAGTTTAGATCTGGGAACGAGGGGGGAGACCCAGTACTTC.

V and J are TRBV28 and TRBJ1-5; D possibly corresponds to TRBD1 (5 bases). V was clipped by 7 bases and J by 7 bases, with 20 bases between them. The CDR3 length is 15 residues. Germline loops: CDR1 MDHEN, CDR2 SYDVKM. CDR3 protein: CASIATGGRGQPQHF. CDR3 nucleotides: TGTGCCAGCATCGCAACCGGGGGTCGGGGGCAGCCCCAGCATTTT.

This clonotype was counted a few times. The rearrangement links TRBV20-1 to TRBJ2-3, with D possibly being TRBD1 or TRBD2 (5 bases each). Trimming removed 5 bases at V and 0 bases at J, with 9 bases between. The CDR3 covers 13 residues. Germline V gene sequence: CDR1 DFQATT, CDR2 SNEGSKA (reference sequence). CDR3 region: CSALGVSTDTQYF. The CDR3 DNA is TGCAGTGCTCTGGGGGTTAGCACAGATACGCAGTATTTT.

V usage is TRBV2 and J usage is TRBJ2-5; TRBD2 matches 9 bases. The V and J ends lost 6 bases and 0 bases, in that order; junction bases with no gene match: 17. This CDR3 is 19 amino acids long. Germline CDR1 is SNHLY and CDR2 is FYNNEI. Here the CDR3 DNA reads TGTGCCAGCAGCCATCCTATGGAGCGGGGGGCAATGTACCAAGAGACCCAGTACTTC. Protein product: CASSHPMERGAMYQETQYF.

The CDR3 here is CASSSPTGRGRDSPLHF. CDR3 DNA sequence: TGTGCCAGCAGCTCCCCTACGGGCAGGGGCAGGGATTCACCCCTCCACTTT. V usage is TRBV7-9 and J usage is TRBJ1-6; possibly TRBD1 for D (6 bases). Germline CDR1 reads SEHNR; CDR2 reads FQNEAQ (reference sequence). This CDR3 is built from 17 residues. Trimming shortened V by 4 bases and J by 8 bases, and 21 bases separated the two germline ends.

This sequence joins TRBV20-1 and TRBJ2-5; perhaps TRBD1 as D (7 bases). Trimming took off 2 bases at V and 7 bases at J, with 23 bases between the two ends. The CDR3 contains 16 residues. Per the germline V gene, CDR1 is DFQATT and CDR2 is SNEGSKA (reference sequence). For the CDR3, the DNA is TGCAGTGCTAGAAAACAGGGGCCCGAAGGAGGGTGGACCCAGTACTTC. It codes for CSARKQGPEGGWTQYF.

This clonotype was picked up a small number of times. J is TRBJ2-3 and V is TRBV24-1, with TRBD2 matching 7 bases. This CDR3 is 15 amino acids long. CDR1 is KGHDR and CDR2 is SFDVKD in the germline V gene. Trimming took 5 bases from V and 5 from J; bases not matched to a gene: 9. The CDR3 nucleotides are TGTGCCACCAGTGTCGGCGGGAGCGAGGAAGATACGCAGTATTTT. Translated, it gives CATSVGGSEEDTQYF.